This T cell receptor beta chain derives from a study of blood T cell repertoires in COVID-19. For the study at large: COVID-19 samples collected from the United States, Italy and Spain covered acute and convalescent phases.

The protocol was immunoSEQ multiplex PCR, while the TCRdb copy is restricted to in-frame clones and leaves out a portion. Seen here are about 110,000 clones, 86% observed once, and the top ten hold 4% to 5%. The CDR3 loop spans 13 amino acids. The V end was cut by 2 bases, the J end by 4 bases, with 6 bases between. Germline lookup yields CDR1 SGHRS and CDR2 YFSETQ. The chain uses TRBV5-1 and TRBJ2-2; unclear D gene. The sequenced material came from peripheral blood. The sequence derives from a man aged 35 to 55 with acute or convalescent COVID-19. CDR3 region: CASSLGVTGELFF. The CDR3 region has the DNA TGCGCCAGCAGCTTAGGAGTCACCGGGGAGCTGTTTTTT.